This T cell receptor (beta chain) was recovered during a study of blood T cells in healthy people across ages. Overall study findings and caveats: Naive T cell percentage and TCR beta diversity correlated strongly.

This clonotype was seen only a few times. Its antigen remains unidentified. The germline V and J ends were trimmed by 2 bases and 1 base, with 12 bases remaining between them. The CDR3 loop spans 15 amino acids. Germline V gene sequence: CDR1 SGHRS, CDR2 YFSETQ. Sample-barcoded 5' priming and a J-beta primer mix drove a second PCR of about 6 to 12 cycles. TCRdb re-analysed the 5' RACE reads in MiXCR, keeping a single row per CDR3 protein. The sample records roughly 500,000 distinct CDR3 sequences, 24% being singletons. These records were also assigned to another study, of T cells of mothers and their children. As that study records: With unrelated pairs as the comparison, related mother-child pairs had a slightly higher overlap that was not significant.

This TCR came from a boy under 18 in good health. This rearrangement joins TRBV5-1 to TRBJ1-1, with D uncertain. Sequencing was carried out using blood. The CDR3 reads CASSLDAQANTEAFF. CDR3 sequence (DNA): TGCGCCAGCAGCTTAGATGCGCAGGCGAACACTGAAGCTTTCTTT.